These T cell receptor beta chains were read from a single sample in a study of CD8+ T cells in alopecia areata. Profiled with immunoSEQ multiplex PCR; TCRdb holds only in-frame clones, not every one. The sample holds 87,000 or so clones, about 70% seen once. This material consisted of CD8+ T cells sorted from blood, taken at week 44, from a patient treated with tofacitinib. The receptors were sampled from a human donor with alopecia areata. CDR3s include the opening cysteine and the closing phenylalanine or tryptophan.

v_gene: TRBV5-1; CDR3aa: CASSFGGENTEAFF
v_gene: TRBV29-1; CDR3aa: CSVDGGSTGELFF
v_gene: TRBV5-1; CDR3aa: CASSARTGTLYEQYF
v_gene: TRBV11-2; CDR3aa: CASSFSTRQVYEQYF
v_gene: TRBV13; CDR3aa: CASSSSTGEIYEQYF
v_gene: TRBV6-4; CDR3aa: CAGGDRSYGYTF
v_gene: TRBV14; CDR3aa: CASSQEVGSPLHF
v_gene: TRBV11-2; CDR3aa: CASSLIRGDEAFF
v_gene: TRBV30; CDR3aa: CAWSADRRNEKLFF
v_gene: TRBV30; CDR3aa: CAWDANNEQFF
v_gene: TRBV30; CDR3aa: CAWSVAGTGRNEQYF
v_gene: TRBV15; CDR3aa: CATRSNVGYEQYF